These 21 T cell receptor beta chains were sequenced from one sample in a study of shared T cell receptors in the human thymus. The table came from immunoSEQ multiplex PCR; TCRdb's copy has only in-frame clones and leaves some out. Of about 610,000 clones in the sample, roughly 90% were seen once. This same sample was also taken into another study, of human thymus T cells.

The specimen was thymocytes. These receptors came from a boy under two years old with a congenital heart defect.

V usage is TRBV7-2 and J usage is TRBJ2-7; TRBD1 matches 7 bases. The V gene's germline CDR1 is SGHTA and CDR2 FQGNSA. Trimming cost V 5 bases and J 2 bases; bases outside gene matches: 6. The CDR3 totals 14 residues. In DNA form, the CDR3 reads TGTGCCAGCAGCAACGGGACAGTTACCTACGAGCAGTACTTC. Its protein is CASSNGTVTYEQYF.

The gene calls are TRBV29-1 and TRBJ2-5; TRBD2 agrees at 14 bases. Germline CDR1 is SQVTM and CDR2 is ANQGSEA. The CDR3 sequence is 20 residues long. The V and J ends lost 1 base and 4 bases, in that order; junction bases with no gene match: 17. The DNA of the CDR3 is TGCAGCGTTGAAGCCCGCCCGACTAGCGGGAGGGCCGGTTCCCCAGAGACCCAGTACTTC. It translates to CSVEARPTSGRAGSPETQYF.

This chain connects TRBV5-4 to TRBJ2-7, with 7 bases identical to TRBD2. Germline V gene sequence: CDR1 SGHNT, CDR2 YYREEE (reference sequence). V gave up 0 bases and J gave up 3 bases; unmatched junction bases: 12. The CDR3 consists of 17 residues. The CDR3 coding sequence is TGTGCCAGCAGCTTGGCCTCGGGGGGAATAGAGTACTACGAGCAGTACTTC. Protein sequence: CASSLASGGIEYYEQYF.

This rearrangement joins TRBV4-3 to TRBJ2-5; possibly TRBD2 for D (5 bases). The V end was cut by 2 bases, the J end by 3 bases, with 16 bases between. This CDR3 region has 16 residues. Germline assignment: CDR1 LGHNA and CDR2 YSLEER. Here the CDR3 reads CASSQLFTRRKETQYF. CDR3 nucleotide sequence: TGCGCCAGCAGCCAACTTTTCACTAGACGGAAAGAGACCCAGTACTTC.

CDR3 DNA sequence: TGCAGCGTTGGTGGGGGGAACGAGCAGTACTTC. It specifies CSVGGGNEQYF. The V gene is TRBV29-1, the J gene TRBJ2-7, with TRBD2 as a possible D gene (6 bases). Looked up from germline, CDR1 is SQVTM and CDR2 is ANQGSEA. Between the trimmed V and J ends, which lost 4 bases and 5 bases, there was a span of 9 bases. This CDR3 has 11 residues.

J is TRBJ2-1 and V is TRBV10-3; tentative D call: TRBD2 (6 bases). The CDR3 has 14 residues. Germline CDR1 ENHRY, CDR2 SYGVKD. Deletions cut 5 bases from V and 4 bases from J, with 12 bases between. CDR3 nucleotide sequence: TGTGCCATCAGTCGGGCTAGCGAATACAATGAGCAGTTCTTC. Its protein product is CAISRASEYNEQFF.

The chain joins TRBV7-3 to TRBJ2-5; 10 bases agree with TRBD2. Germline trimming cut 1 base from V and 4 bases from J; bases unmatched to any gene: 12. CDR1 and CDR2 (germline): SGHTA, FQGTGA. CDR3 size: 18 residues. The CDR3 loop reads CASSLKPPLAGGRETQYF. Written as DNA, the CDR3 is TGTGCCAGCAGCTTAAAGCCCCCTTTAGCGGGAGGTAGAGAGACCCAGTACTTC.

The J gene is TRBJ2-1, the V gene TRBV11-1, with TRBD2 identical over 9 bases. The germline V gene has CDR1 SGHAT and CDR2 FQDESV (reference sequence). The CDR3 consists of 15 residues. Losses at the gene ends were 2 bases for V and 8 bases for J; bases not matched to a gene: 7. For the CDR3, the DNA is TGTGCCAGCAGCTTAATAGCGGGGGCCTTACATGAGCAGTTCTTC. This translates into CASSLIAGALHEQFF.

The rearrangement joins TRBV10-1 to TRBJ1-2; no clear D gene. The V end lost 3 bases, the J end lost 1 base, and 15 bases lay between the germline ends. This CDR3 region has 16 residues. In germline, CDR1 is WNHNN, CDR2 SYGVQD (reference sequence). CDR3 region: CASSDRPPGFNYGYTF. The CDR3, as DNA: TGCGCCAGCAGTGACCGTCCCCCGGGATTTAACTATGGCTACACCTTC.

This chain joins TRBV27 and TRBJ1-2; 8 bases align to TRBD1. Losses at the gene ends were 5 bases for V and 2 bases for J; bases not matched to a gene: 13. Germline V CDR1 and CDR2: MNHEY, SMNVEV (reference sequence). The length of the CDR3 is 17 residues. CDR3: CASSPTRGRGINYGYTF. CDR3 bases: TGTGCCAGCAGTCCGACCAGGGGGCGAGGGATAAACTATGGCTACACCTTC.

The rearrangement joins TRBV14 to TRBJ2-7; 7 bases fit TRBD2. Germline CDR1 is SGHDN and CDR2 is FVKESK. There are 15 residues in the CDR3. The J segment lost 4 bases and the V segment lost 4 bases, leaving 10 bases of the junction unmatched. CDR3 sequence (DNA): TGTGCCAGCAGCCGCGTTGGACTAGGGCATTACGAGCAGTACTTC. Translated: CASSRVGLGHYEQYF.

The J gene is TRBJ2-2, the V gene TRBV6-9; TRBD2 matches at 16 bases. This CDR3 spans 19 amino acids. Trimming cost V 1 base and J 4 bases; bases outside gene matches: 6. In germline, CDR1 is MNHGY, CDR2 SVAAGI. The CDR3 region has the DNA TGTGCCAGCAGTTATTACGCGGGACTAGCGGGAGGGGGCACCGGGGAGCTGTTTTTT. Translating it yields CASSYYAGLAGGGTGELFF.

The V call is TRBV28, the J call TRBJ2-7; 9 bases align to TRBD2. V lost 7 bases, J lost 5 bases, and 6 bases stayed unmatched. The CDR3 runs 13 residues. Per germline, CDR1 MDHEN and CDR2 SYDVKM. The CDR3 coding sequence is TGTGCCAGCACCGCTAGCGGGACCGACGAGCAGTACTTC. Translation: CASTASGTDEQYF.

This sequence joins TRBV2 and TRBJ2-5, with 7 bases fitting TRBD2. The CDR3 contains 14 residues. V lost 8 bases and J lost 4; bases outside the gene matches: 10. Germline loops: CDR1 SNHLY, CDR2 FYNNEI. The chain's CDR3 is CASWTRDYGETQYF. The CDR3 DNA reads TGTGCCAGCTGGACCAGGGACTACGGAGAGACCCAGTACTTC.

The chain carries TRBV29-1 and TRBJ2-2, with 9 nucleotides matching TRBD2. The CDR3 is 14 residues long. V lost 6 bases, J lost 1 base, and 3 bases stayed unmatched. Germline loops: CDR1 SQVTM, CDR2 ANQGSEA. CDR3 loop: CSVTSGGNTGELFF. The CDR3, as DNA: TGCAGCGTGACTAGCGGAGGGAACACCGGGGAGCTGTTTTTT.

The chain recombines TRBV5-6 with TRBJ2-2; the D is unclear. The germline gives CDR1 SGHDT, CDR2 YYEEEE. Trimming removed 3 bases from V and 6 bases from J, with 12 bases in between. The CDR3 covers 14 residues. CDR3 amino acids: CASSWQFLPGELFF. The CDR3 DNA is TGTGCCAGCAGCTGGCAGTTCTTACCCGGGGAGCTGTTTTTT.

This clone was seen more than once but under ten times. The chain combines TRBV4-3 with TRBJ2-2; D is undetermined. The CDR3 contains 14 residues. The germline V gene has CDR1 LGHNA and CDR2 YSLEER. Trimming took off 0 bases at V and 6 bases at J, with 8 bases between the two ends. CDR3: CASSQDRESGELFF. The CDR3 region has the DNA TGCGCCAGCAGCCAAGATAGAGAGTCCGGGGAGCTGTTTTTT.

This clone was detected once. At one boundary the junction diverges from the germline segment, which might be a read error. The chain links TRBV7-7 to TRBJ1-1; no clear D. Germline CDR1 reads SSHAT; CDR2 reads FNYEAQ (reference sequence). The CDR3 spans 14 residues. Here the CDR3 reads CASSSHVGGTEAFF. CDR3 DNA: TGTGCTAGCAGCTCCCACGTGGGAGGCACTGAAGCTTTCTTT.

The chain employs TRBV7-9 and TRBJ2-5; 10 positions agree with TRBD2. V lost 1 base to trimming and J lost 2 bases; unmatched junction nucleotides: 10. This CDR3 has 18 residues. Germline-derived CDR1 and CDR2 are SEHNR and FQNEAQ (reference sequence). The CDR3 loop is CASSLDSSGSPGQETQYF. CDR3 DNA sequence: TGTGCCAGCAGCTTAGATTCTAGCGGGAGCCCGGGACAAGAGACCCAGTACTTC.

CDR3 residues: CASTSSPGNEQFF. The CDR3 DNA sequence: TGTGCCAGCACCTCCTCCCCGGGCAATGAGCAGTTCTTC. The chain employs TRBV27 and TRBJ2-1; D remains ambiguous. Per germline, CDR1 MNHEY and CDR2 SMNVEV (reference sequence). The ends were cut back, 7 bases at V and 6 bases at J, with 13 bases in the middle. The CDR3 totals 13 residues.

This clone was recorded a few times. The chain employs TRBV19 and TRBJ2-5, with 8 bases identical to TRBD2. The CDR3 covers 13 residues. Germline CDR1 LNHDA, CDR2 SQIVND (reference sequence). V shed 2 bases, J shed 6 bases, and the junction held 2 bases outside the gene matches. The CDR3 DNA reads TGTGCCAGTAGTATAAGCGGGAGCAAGACCCAGTACTTC. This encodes CASSISGSKTQYF. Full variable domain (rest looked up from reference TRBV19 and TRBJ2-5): DGGITQSPKYLFRKEGQNVTLSCEQNLNHDAMYWYRQDPGQGLRLIYYSQIVNDFQKGDIAEGYSVSREKKESFPLTVTSAQKNPTAFYLCASSISGSKTQYFGPGTRLLVL.